Listed here is a single TCR beta chain. Original processing notes: Nucleated cell counts were estimated from reference gene primer amplification. Sequencing was performed with immunoSEQ multiplex PCR; in TCRdb, only in-frame clones are kept and a portion is missing. V, J and clone size were drawn from that table, and D and trimming were deduced from the DNA. The sample has some 270,000 clones; 70% to 90% are singletons. This specimen belongs to a study of blood T cell repertoires in COVID-19. At the level of the study: Sites across the United States, Italy and Spain contributed samples from acute and convalescent COVID-19. The cDNA or gDNA used as material had been derived from T cells, B-cell-depleted T cells, or PBMCs.

With 0 bases clipped from V and 7 bases from J, the junction kept 5 bases outside the gene matches. The length of the CDR3 is 17 residues. The germline CDR1 and CDR2 sequences are WSHSY and SAAADI. The V gene is TRBV10-2, the J gene TRBJ1-6; TRBD1 matches 11 bases. The TCR comes from a woman aged 65 to 85 with acute or convalescent COVID-19. Sequencing used peripheral blood. The CDR3 nucleotides read TGCGCCAGCAGTGAGTCGAGGACAGGGGGCCGGAATTCACCCCTCCACTTT. It codes for CASSESRTGGRNSPLHF.